This record looks at one TCR beta chain sequence and its context. The antigen is undetermined. In preparing each TCR library, approximately 3,500 ng of total RNA was used. TCRdb re-called the 5' RACE reads; one entry per CDR3 protein, DNA not given. The sample holds a few hundred thousand distinct CDR3 sequences. Each donor supplied 2 to 2.5 ml of blood. The data belong to a study of monozygotic twins with inflammatory bowel disease. Germline V gives CDR1 GTSNPN, CDR2 SVGIG (reference sequence). CDR3 length: 16 amino acids. Study-level points and caveats: Among IBD patients, fewer clonotypes were shared with others than among healthy twins, especially with disease activity. Comparison of concordant versus discordant twins revealed no difference in repertoire similarity, possibly due to limited power.

The sequence was obtained from a human donor with ulcerative colitis or Crohn's disease, or a healthy co-twin of an affected twin (not recorded which). The material sequenced was blood. The chain combines TRBV30 with TRBJ1-1; no DNA is available, so the TRBD1 call from TCRdb remains unchecked. The chain's CDR3 is CAWSDPRGPRGVRAFF.